This T cell receptor (beta chain) appears in the sequencing data of a study of cytomegalovirus exposure and HLA in healthy donors. Primers: 60 Vbeta forward and 13 Jbeta reverse. TCRdb's table, derived via immunoSEQ multiplex PCR, lists solely in-frame clones and lacks some. Found here are 200,000 to 250,000 clones, roughly 82% of them singletons; the top ten hold 4.5% to 6%. From germline, CDR1 is LNHDA and CDR2 SQIVND (reference sequence). V dropped 7 bases and J dropped 9 bases, with 10 bases sitting between them. The CDR3 extends over 11 amino acids. The chain carries TRBV19 and TRBJ2-1, with D possibly TRBD2 on 5 matching bases. Sequenced input: PBMCs. This TCR derives from a woman aged 40 to 50 in good health and CMV-seropositive. DNA of the CDR3: TGTGCCAGTATCGGGGTCGGTGAGCAGTTCTTC. This translates into CASIGVGEQFF.